This T cell receptor beta chain derives from a study of T cell responses to AZD1222 COVID-19 vaccine. Germline CDR1 is LNHDA and CDR2 is SQIVND (reference sequence). Trimming removed 0 bases from V and 10 bases from J, with 16 bases in between. CDR3 length equals 16 residues. Here immunoSEQ multiplex PCR was the method, and the copy in TCRdb shows in-frame clones only, minus some. This table holds about 170,000 clones, roughly 92% found once. This chain links TRBV19 with TRBJ1-6; D not certain. The sequence came from an adult in good health. Material: peripheral blood, obtained on day 0 of AZD1222 vaccination. The chain's CDR3 is CASSIERTSWGSPLHF. The CDR3 DNA sequence: TGTGCCAGTAGTATAGAGAGGACGAGTTGGGGATCACCCCTCCACTTT.